These T cell receptor beta chains were read from a single sample in a study of beta chain features in type 1 diabetes. Repertoires were generated with immunoSEQ multiplex PCR, while TCRdb's copy carries only in-frame clones and drops some. The sample lists more than 250,000 clones; 15% were seen once. Sample: naive CD4+ T cells from blood. These receptor sequences come from a man between 18 and 35 years old with type 1 diabetes. Each CDR3 is given with its conserved first and last residue. A D gene is named only where the DNA matches it firmly. Not every row has a clone size; where given, it reads once, few, many or a size class.

CDR3	DNA	D	size	V	J
CASSFLFLSGGAKNIQYF	TGTGCCAGCAGCTTCCTTTTCCTTAGCGGGGGAGCCAAAAACATTCAGTACTTC	TRBD2	-	TRBV11-2	TRBJ2-4
CASSSPSSEQFF	TGTGCCAGCAGTTCCCCTAGCAGTGAGCAGTTCTTC	-	-	TRBV28	TRBJ2-1
CASSLAQVGEQYF	TGTGCCAGCAGCTTAGCGCAAGTCGGGGAGCAGTACTTC	-	-	TRBV7-2	TRBJ2-7
CASSSPGVGRTEAFF	TGTGCCAGCAGCTCCCCTGGGGTGGGGAGGACTGAAGCTTTCTTT	-	-	TRBV7-2	TRBJ1-1
CASSLSTSGLSYEQYF	TGTGCCAGCAGTTTGTCGACTAGCGGACTTTCCTACGAGCAGTACTTC	TRBD2	-	TRBV27	TRBJ2-7
CASSLQGARETQYF	TGTGCCAGCAGCTTACAGGGGGCTCGAGAGACCCAGTACTTC	TRBD1	few	TRBV7-2	TRBJ2-5
CAWSVGTGRSYEQYF	TGTGCCTGGAGTGTGGGGACAGGGCGATCCTACGAGCAGTACTTC	TRBD1	few	TRBV30	TRBJ2-7
CASGFDRANEQFF	TGTGCTAGTGGTTTCGACAGGGCAAATGAGCAGTTCTTC	TRBD1	few	TRBV12-5	TRBJ2-1
CASRGQNTGELFF	TGTGCCAGCCGAGGGCAGAACACCGGGGAGCTGTTTTTT	-	few	TRBV28	TRBJ2-2
CASSLLVNTEAFF	TGTGCCAGCAGTTTACTCGTGAACACTGAAGCTTTCTTT	-	few	TRBV27	TRBJ1-1
CASSPRRNQPQHF	TGTGCCAGCAGCCCGCGGCGCAATCAGCCCCAGCATTTT	-	-	TRBV13	TRBJ1-5
CASSQAAGGPVETQYF	TGCGCCAGCAGCCAAGCAGCGGGGGGGCCTGTAGAGACCCAGTACTTC	TRBD2	-	TRBV4-3	TRBJ2-5
CASKAVDARQGFF	TGCGCCAGCAAAGCAGTCGATGCCCGACAAGGTTTCTTT	-	-	TRBV10-2	TRBJ1-1
CASSQDYGTVVGDEQYF	TGTGCCAGCAGCCAAGATTACGGGACAGTGGTTGGGGACGAGCAGTACTTC	TRBD1	-	TRBV14	TRBJ2-7
CASSPWDMIAETQYF	TGTGCCAGCTCTCCATGGGACATGATAGCCGAGACCCAGTACTTC	-	-	TRBV18	TRBJ2-5
CAWSTRGAEAFF	TGTGCCTGGTCCACAAGGGGCGCTGAAGCTTTCTTT	-	-	TRBV30	TRBJ1-1
CASSFRQGILGNQPQHF	TGTGCCAGTAGTTTTCGGCAGGGAATATTGGGCAATCAGCCCCAGCATTTT	-	-	TRBV19	TRBJ1-5
CSPSQETQYF	TGCAGTCCCTCCCAAGAGACCCAGTACTTC	-	-	TRBV20-1	TRBJ2-5
CASSSTAQGGNTGELFF	TGCGCCAGCAGCTCGACAGCGCAGGGAGGAAACACCGGGGAGCTGTTTTTT	-	few	TRBV5-1	TRBJ2-2
CASREPGQGFNQPQHF	TGTGCCAGCAGAGAACCGGGACAGGGTTTCAATCAGCCCCAGCATTTT	TRBD1	-	TRBV6-6	TRBJ1-5
CASSWGLAGGPADTQYF	TGCGCCAGCAGCTGGGGACTAGCGGGGGGGCCGGCAGATACGCAGTATTTT	TRBD2	-	TRBV5-1	TRBJ2-3
CASTPTGDYGYTF	TGTGCCAGCACGCCTACAGGGGACTATGGCTACACCTTC	TRBD1	few	TRBV28	TRBJ1-2
CASSSTQGAYNEQFF	TGTGCCAGCTCATCAACTCAGGGGGCCTACAATGAGCAGTTCTTC	TRBD1	-	TRBV18	TRBJ2-1